The sequence of this T cell receptor (beta chain) was determined in a study of radiotherapy plus CTLA-4 blockade in lung cancer. Across the whole study: Of the patients, about 17% showed objective responses and roughly 30% attained disease control.

Turning to this clone: Its cognate antigen is unknown.

Assay: immunoSEQ multiplex PCR; the TCRdb copy retains only in-frame clones and omits some. The sample yields roughly 50,000 clones, roughly three quarters seen once. Study-wide findings and caveats: TCR clones originating in tumors grew in number in blood after radiotherapy plus ipilimumab. The best prediction of response reportedly came from early blood T cell clone dynamics, with interferon-beta.

This CDR3 comprises 14 residues. V lost 0 bases to trimming and J lost 6 bases, with 12 bases between them. Germline values: CDR1 SGHNT, CDR2 YYREEE (reference sequence). The chain couples TRBV5-4 to TRBJ1-1; the D gene is possibly TRBD1 (6 bases). The material was peripheral blood, obtained from a patient treated with radiotherapy plus ipilimumab. The clonotype comes from a human donor with non-small cell lung cancer who had a partial response to radiotherapy plus ipilimumab. This CDR3 reads CASSLAGGGAEAFF. CDR3 bases: TGTGCCAGCAGCTTGGCCGGGGGGGGCGCTGAAGCTTTCTTT.